The 3 T cell receptor beta chains below come from one sample, sequenced in a study of human T cells and chemical hapten exposure (dated by TCRdb to the early 2020s). The time point tag for this specimen amounts to: patch test 1, 2 weeks after DPC sensitization. This specimen's treatment or condition label, per the study, means: therapeutic diphenylcyclopropenone sensitization with weekly scalp DPC. The method behind the library was RACE. The instrument given in TCRdb is NextSeq 500. TCRdb passed the public sequencing reads through fastp at Q25 and MiXCR, retaining productive beta sequences. Each entry merges the rows of one CDR3 protein and shows their most common DNA and genes. A total of 95,000 to 100,000 distinct CDR3 sequences appear in this sample, 9.5% to 15% of them only once. The ten largest clonotypes hold 2.1% of the sample. This specimen consisted of whole blood, obtained in connection with sensitization to the hapten diphenylcyclopropenone (DPC). The receptors come from a woman in her 40s with alopecia areata. Some clones in this sample may be carry-over from other donors' samples.

This clonotype was detected many times. The rearrangement links TRBV2 to TRBJ2-3; D gene ambiguous. The V end was cut by 7 bases, the J end by 4 bases, with 12 bases between. Per the germline V gene, CDR1 is SNHLY and CDR2 is FYNNEI. The CDR3 consists of 13 residues. CDR3 sequence: CASTIVPSDTQYF. The CDR3 bases are TGTGCCAGCACAATTGTCCCGTCAGATACGCAGTATTTT.

This clonotype turned up a few times. V and J are TRBV10-2 and TRBJ1-5, with 7 bases that match TRBD1. Germline V CDR1 and CDR2: WSHSY, SAAADI. There are 14 residues in the CDR3. V was pared by 5 bases and J by 4 bases, with 5 bases of the junction left unmatched. CDR3 protein: CASSIGTDNQPQHF. In DNA, the CDR3 is TGCGCCAGCAGTATAGGGACAGATAATCAGCCCCAGCATTTT.

In this sample, this clonotype turned up many times. The chain recombines TRBV7-8 with TRBJ2-1; a weak D match, TRBD2 (5 bases). The CDR3 is made up of 16 amino acids. V shed 4 bases and J shed 8 bases, with 21 bases lying between them. Germline CDR1 reads SGHVS; CDR2 reads FQNEAQ. The DNA for the CDR3 is TGTGCCAGCAGCTCCCCGGACGTTTTCGGGATCTATGAGCAGTTCTTC. Translated, it gives CASSSPDVFGIYEQFF.